This T cell receptor (beta chain) was identified in a study of blood T cell repertoires in COVID-19. Study-level information: PBMCs, B-cell-depleted T cells, or T cells were the source of the cDNA or gDNA that made up the material.

Clones were sequenced by immunoSEQ multiplex PCR, and TCRdb holds only the in-frame ones, with some missing. The sample comprises about 200,000 clones, 70% to 85% of which are singletons, and about 10% rests with the top ten. Germline assignment: CDR1 LNHDA and CDR2 SQIVND (reference sequence). V trimming: 5 bases; J trimming: 5 bases; junction bases outside the gene matches: 8. The CDR3 is 14 residues long. This TCR was sampled from a man aged 50 to 59 with active or convalescent COVID-19. J is TRBJ2-5 and V is TRBV19; 7 nucleotides agree with TRBD1. Sequenced sample: peripheral blood. DNA for the CDR3: TGTGCCAGTAGTCTCAACCGGGACAGTGAGACCCAGTACTTC. This encodes CASSLNRDSETQYF. The variable domain in full, completed from reference TRBV19 and TRBJ2-5, reads DGGITQSPKYLFRKEGQNVTLSCEQNLNHDAMYWYRQDPGQGLRLIYYSQIVNDFQKGDIAEGYSVSREKKESFPLTVTSAQKNPTAFYLCASSLNRDSETQYFGPGTRLLVL.